This TCR beta chain was sequenced for a study of T-cell reconstitution after alpha-beta-depleted transplantation in children. V was trimmed by 6 bases and J by 4 bases, leaving 15 bases between them. The CDR3 covers 15 residues. The sample holds many counts of this clonotype. Unique molecular identifiers were incorporated when the TCRbeta library was constructed. Each CDR3 protein is one row after TCRdb ran MiXCR on the PCR reads. The profile shows over 85,000 distinct CDR3 sequences, 10% of them singletons. This sequence was found in a human donor who donated a stem cell graft to a child with acute lymphoblastic leukemia. The rearrangement joins TRBV12-3 or TRBV12-4 to TRBJ1-4; tentative D call: TRBD1 (5 bases). Specimen: PBMCs from the stem cell graft donor, collected from the stem cell graft. For the CDR3, the DNA is TGTGCCAGCAGCCCTGGGGCCCGGTTTAATGAAAAACTGTTTTTT. Amino acids: CASSPGARFNEKLFF.